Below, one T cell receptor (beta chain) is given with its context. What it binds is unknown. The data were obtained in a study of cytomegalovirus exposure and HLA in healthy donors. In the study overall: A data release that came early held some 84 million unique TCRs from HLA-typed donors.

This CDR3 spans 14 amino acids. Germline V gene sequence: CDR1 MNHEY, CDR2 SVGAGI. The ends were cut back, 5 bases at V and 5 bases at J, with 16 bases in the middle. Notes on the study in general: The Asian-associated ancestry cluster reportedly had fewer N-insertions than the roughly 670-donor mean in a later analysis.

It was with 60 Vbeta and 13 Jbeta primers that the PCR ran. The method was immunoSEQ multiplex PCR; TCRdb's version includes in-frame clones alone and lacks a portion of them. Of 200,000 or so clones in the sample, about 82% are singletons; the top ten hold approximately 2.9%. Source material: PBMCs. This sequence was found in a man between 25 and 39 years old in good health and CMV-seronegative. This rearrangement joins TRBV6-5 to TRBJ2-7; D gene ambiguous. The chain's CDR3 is CASSPNRVGHEQYF. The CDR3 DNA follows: TGTGCCAGCAGTCCCAACCGGGTCGGCCACGAGCAGTACTTC.